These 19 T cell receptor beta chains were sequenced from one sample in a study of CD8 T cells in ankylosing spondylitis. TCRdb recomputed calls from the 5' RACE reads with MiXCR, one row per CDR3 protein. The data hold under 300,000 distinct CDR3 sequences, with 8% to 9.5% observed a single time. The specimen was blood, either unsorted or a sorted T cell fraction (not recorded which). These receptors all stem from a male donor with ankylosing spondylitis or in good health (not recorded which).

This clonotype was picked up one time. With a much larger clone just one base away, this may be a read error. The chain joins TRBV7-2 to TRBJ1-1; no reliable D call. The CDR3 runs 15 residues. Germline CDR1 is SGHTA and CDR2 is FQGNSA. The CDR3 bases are TGTGCCTGCAGCTTAGTACCGCATATGAACACTGAAGCTTTCTTT. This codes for CACSLVPHMNTEAFF.

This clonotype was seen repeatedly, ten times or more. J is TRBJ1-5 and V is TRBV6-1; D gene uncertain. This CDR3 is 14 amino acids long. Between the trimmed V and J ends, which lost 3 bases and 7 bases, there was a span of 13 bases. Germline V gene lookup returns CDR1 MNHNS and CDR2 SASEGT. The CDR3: CASSEVGILQPQHF. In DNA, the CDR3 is TGTGCCAGCAGTGAGGTCGGGATCCTACAGCCCCAGCATTTT.

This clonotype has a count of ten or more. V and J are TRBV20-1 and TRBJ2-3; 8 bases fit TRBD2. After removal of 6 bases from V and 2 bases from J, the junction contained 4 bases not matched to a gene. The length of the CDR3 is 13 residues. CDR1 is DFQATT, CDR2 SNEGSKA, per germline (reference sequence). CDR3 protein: CSALSGDTDTQYF. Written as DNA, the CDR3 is TGCAGTGCCCTTAGCGGGGACACAGATACGCAGTATTTT.

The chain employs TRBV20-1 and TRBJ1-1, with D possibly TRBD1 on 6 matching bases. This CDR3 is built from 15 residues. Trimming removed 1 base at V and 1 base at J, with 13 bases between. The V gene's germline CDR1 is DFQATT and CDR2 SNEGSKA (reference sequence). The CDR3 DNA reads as TGCAGTGCTAGAGCTGCAGGGGCCCCGAACACTGAAGCTTTCTTT. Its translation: CSARAAGAPNTEAFF.

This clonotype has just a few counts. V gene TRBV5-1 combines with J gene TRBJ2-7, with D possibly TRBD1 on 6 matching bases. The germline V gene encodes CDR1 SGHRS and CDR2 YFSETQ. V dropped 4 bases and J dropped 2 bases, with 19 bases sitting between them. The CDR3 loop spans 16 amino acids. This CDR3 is CASSPTSPGHPYEQYF. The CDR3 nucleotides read TGCGCCAGCAGCCCGACATCCCCGGGACACCCCTACGAGCAGTACTTC. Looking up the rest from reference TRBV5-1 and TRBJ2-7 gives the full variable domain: KAGVTQTPRYLIKTRGQQVTLSCSPISGHRSVSWYQQTPGQGLQFLFEYFSETQRNKGNFPGRFSGRQFSNSRSEMNVSTLELGDSALYLCASSPTSPGHPYEQYFGPGTRLTVT.

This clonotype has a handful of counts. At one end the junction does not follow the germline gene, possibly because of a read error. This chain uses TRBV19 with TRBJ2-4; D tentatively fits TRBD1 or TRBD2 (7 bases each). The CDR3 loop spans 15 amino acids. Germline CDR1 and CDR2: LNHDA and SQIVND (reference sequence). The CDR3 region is CASSIGRQGGNTQYF. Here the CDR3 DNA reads TGTGCCAGTAGTATCGGGCGACAGGGAGGGAACACTCAGTACTTC.

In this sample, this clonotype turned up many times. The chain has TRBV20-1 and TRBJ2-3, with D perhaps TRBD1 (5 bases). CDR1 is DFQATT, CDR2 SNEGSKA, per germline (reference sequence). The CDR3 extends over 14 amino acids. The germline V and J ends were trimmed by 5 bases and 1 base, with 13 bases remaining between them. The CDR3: CSAEWAGRTDTQYF. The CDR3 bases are TGCAGTGCTGAGTGGGCAGGGCGCACAGATACGCAGTATTTT.

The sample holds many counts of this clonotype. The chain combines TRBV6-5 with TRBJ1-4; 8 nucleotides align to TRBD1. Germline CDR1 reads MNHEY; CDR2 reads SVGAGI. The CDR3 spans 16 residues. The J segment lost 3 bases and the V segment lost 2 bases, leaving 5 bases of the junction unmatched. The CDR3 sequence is CASSYTYRGANEKLFF. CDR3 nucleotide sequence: TGTGCCAGCAGTTACACTTACAGGGGGGCTAATGAAAAACTGTTTTTT.

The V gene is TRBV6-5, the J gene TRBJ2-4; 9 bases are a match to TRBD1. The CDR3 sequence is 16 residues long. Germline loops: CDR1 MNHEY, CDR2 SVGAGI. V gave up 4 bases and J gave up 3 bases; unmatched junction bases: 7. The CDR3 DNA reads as TGTGCCAGCAGTTTCCGGACAGGGGCGGACAAAAACATTCAGTACTTC. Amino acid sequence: CASSFRTGADKNIQYF.

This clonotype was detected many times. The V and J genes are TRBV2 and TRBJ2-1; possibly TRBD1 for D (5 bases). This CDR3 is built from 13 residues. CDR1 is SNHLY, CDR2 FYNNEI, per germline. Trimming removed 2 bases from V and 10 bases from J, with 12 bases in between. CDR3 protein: CASSELKTAEQFF. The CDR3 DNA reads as TGTGCCAGCAGTGAACTCAAGACAGCGGAGCAGTTCTTC.

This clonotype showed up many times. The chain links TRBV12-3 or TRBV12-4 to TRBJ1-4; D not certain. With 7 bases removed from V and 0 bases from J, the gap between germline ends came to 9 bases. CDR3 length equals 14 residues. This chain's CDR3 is CASKASATNEKLFF. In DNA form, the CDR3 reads TGTGCCAGCAAAGCGAGTGCAACTAATGAAAAACTGTTTTTT.

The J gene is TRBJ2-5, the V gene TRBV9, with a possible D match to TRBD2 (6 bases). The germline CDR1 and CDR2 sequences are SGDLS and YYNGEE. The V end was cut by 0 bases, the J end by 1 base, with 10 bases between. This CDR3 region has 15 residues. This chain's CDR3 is CASSVERGIQETQYF. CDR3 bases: TGTGCCAGCAGCGTAGAACGGGGGATCCAAGAGACCCAGTACTTC.

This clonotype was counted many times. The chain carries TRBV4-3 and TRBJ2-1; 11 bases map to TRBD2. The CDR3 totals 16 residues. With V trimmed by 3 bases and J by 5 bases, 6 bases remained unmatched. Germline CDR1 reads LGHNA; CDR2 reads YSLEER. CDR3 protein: CASSQLAGGPNNEQFF. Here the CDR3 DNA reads TGCGCCAGCAGCCAGTTAGCGGGAGGGCCCAACAATGAGCAGTTCTTC.

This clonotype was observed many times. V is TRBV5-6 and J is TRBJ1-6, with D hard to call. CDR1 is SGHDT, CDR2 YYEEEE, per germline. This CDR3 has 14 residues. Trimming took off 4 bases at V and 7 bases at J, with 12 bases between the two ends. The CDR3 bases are TGTGCCAGCAGCAACACAGAACCGAATTCACCCCTCCACTTT. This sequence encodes CASSNTEPNSPLHF.

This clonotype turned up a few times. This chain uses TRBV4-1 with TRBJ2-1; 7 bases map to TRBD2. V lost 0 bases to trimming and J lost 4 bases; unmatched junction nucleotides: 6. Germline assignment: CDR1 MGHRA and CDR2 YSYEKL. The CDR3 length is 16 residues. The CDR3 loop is CASSQDEASGYNEQFF. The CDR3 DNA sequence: TGCGCCAGCAGCCAAGATGAGGCTAGCGGTTACAATGAGCAGTTCTTC.

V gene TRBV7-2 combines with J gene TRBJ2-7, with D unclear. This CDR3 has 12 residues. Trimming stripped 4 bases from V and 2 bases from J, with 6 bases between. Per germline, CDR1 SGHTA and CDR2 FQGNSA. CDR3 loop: CASSSWPYEQYF. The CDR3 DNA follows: TGTGCCAGCAGCTCGTGGCCCTACGAGCAGTACTTC. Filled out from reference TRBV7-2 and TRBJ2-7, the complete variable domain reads GAGVSQSPSNKVTEKGKDVELRCDPISGHTALYWYRQSLGQGLEFLIYFQGNSAPDKSGLPSDRFSAERTGGSVSTLTIQRTQQEDSAVYLCASSSWPYEQYFGPGTRLTVT.

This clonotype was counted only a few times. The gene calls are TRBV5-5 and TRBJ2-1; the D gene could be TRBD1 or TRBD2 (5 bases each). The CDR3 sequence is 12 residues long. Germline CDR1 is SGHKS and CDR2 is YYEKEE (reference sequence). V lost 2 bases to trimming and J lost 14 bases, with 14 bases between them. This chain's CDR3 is CASSFRAGDEFF. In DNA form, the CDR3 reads TGTGCCAGCAGCTTCCGGGCCGGGGACGAGTTCTTC.

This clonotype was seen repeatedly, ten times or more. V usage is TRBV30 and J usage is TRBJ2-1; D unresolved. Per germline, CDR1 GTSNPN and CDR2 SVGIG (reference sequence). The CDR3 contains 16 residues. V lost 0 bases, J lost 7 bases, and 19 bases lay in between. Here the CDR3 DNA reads TGTGCCTGGAGTGTACTTGTAGGTCGAAGGAGTAATGAGCAGTTCTTC. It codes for CAWSVLVGRRSNEQFF.

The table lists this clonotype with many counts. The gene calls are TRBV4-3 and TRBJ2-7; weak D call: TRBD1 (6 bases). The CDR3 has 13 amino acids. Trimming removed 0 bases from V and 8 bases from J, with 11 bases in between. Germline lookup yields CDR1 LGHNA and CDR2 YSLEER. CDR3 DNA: TGCGCCAGCAGCCAAGATTGGGGGCAACAGCAGTACTTC. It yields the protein CASSQDWGQQQYF.